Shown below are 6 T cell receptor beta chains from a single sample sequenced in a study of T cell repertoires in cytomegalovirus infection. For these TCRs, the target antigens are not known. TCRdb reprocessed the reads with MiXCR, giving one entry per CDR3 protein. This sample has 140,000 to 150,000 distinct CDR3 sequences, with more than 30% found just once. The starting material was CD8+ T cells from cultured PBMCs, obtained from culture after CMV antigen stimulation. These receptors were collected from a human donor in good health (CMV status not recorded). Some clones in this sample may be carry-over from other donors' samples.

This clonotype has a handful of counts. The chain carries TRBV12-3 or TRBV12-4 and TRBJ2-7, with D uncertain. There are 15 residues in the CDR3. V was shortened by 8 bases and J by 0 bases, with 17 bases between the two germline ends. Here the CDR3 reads CASGPPGSGSYEQYF. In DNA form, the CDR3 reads TGTGCCAGCGGTCCGCCCGGAAGTGGCTCCTACGAGCAGTACTTC.

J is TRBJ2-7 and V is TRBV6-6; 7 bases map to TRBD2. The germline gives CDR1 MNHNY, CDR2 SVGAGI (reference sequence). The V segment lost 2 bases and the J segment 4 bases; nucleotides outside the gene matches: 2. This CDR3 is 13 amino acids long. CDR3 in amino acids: CASSYGSGYEQYF. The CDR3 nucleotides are TGTGCCAGCAGTTACGGTAGCGGGTACGAGCAGTACTTC.

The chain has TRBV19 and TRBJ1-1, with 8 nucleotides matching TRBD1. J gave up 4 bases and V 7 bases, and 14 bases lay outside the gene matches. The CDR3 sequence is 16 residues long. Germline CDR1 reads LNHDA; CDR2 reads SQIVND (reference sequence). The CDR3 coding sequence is TGTGCCAGTACCATCTTGGACAGGGCTTACGGCACTGAAGCTTTCTTT. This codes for CASTILDRAYGTEAFF. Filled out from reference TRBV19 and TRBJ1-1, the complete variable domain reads DGGITQSPKYLFRKEGQNVTLSCEQNLNHDAMYWYRQDPGQGLRLIYYSQIVNDFQKGDIAEGYSVSREKKESFPLTVTSAQKNPTAFYLCASTILDRAYGTEAFFGQGTRLTVV.

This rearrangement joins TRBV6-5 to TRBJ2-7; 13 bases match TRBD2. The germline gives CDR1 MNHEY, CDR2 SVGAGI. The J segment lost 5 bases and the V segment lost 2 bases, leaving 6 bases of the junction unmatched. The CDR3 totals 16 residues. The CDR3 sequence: CASSYVPGTSGNEQYF. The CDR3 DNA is TGTGCCAGCAGTTACGTACCCGGGACTAGCGGGAACGAGCAGTACTTC.

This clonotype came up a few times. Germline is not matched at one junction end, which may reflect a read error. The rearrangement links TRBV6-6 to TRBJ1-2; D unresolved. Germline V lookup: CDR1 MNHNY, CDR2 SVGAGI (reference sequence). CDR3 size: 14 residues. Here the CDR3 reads CASSYSGPARGYTF. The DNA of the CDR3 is TGTGCCAGCAGCTACTCTGGACCAGCGCGTGGCTACACCTTC.

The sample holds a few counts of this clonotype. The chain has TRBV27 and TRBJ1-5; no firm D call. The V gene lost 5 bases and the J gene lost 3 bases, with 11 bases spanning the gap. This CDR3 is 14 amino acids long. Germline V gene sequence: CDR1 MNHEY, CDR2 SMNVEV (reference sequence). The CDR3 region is CASSLRRLNQPQHF. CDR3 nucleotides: TGTGCCAGCAGTCTTCGACGACTCAATCAGCCCCAGCATTTT.